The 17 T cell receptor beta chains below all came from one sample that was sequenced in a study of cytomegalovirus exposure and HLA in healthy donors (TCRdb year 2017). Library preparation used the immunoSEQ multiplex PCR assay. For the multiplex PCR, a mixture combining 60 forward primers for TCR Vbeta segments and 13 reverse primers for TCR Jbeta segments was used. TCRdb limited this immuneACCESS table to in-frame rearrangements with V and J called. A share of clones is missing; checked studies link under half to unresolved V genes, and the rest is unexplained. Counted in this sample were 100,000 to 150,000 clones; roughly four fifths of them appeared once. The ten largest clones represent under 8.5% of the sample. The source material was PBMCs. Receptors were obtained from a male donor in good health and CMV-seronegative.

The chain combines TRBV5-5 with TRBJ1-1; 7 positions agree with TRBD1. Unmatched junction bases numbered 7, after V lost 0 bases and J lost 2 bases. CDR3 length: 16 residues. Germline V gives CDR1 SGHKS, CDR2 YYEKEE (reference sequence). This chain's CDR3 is CASSLVGRGSNTEAFF. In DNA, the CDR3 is TGTGCCAGCAGCTTGGTAGGCAGGGGGTCTAACACTGAAGCTTTCTTT.

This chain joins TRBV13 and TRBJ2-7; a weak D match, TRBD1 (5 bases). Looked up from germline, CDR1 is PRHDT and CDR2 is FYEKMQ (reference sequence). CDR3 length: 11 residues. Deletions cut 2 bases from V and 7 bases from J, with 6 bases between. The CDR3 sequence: CASSLRQEQYF. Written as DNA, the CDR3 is TGTGCCAGCAGCTTAAGACAGGAGCAGTACTTC. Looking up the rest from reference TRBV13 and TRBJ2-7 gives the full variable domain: AAGVIQSPRHLIKEKRETATLKCYPIPRHDTVYWYQQGPGQDPQFLISFYEKMQSDKGSIPDRFSAQQFSDYHSELNMSSLELGDSALYFCASSLRQEQYFGPGTRLTVT.

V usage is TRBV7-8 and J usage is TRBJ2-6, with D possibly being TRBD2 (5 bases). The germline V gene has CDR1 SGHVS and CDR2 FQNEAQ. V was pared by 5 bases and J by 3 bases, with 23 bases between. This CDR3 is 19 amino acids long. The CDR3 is CASSSRLGGSGSGANVLTF. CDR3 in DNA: TGTGCCAGCAGCAGCCGACTCGGAGGTTCTGGGAGTGGGGCCAACGTCCTGACTTTC.

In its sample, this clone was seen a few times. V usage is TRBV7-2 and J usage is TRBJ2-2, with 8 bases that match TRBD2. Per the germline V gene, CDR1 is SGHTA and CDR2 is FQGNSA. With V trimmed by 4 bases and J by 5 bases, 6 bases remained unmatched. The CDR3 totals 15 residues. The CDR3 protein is CASSSPGGLTGELFF. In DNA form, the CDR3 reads TGTGCCAGCAGCTCTCCGGGGGGGCTAACCGGGGAGCTGTTTTTT.

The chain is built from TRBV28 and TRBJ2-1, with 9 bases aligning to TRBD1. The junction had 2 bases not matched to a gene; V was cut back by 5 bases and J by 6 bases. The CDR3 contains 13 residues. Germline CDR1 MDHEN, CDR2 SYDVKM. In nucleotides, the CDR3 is TGTGCCAGCAGTAGGGACAGGGTCAATGAGCAGTTCTTC. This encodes CASSRDRVNEQFF.

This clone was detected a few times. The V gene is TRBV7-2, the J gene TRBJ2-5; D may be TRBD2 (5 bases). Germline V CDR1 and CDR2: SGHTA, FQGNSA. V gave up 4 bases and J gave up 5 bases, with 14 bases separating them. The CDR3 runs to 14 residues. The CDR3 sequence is CASSSAGVGETQYF. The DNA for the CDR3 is TGTGCCAGCAGCTCCGCCGGGGTTGGCGAGACCCAGTACTTC.

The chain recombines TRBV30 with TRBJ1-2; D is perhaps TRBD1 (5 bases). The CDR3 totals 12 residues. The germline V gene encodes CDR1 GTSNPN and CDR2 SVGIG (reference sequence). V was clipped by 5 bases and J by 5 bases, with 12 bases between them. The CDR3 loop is CAWGPQGYGYTF. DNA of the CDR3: TGTGCCTGGGGCCCCCAGGGTTATGGCTACACCTTC.

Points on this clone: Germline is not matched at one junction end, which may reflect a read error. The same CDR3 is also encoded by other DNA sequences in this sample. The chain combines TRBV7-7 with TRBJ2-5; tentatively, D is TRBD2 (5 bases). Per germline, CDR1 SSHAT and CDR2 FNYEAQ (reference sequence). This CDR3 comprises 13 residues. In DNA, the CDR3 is TGTGCTAGCAGCGGCCAGCGCGGGGAGACCCAGTACTTC. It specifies CASSGQRGETQYF.

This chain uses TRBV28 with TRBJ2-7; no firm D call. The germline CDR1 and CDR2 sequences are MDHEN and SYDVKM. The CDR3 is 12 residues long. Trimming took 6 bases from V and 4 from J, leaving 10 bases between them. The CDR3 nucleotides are TGTGCCAGCAGCTATGAATGGTACGAGCAGTACTTC. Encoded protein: CASSYEWYEQYF.

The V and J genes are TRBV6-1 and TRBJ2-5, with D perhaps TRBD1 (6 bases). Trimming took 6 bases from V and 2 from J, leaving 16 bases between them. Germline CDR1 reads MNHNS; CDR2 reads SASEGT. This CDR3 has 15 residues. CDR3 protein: CASRNRELGQETQYF. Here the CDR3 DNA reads TGTGCCAGCAGGAACAGGGAACTGGGGCAAGAGACCCAGTACTTC.

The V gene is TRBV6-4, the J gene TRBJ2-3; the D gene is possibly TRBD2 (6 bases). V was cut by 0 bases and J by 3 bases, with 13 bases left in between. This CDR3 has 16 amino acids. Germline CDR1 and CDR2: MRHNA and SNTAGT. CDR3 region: CASSDSWGTGTDTQYF. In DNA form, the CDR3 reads TGTGCCAGCAGTGACTCATGGGGGACTGGGACAGATACGCAGTATTTT.

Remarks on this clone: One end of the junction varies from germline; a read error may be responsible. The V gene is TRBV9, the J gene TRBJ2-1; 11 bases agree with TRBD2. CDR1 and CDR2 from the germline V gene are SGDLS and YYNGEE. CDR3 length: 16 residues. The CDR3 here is CTSSPRTSGRTNEQFF. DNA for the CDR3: TGTACCAGCAGCCCCCGGACTAGCGGGCGTACGAATGAGCAGTTCTTC.

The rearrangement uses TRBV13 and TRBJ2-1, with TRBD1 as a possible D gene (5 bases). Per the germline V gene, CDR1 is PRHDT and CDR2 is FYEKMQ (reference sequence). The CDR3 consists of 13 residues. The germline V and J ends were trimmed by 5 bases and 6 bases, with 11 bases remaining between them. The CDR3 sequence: CASSLTAINEQFF. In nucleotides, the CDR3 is TGTGCCAGCAGCCTGACAGCTATCAATGAGCAGTTCTTC.

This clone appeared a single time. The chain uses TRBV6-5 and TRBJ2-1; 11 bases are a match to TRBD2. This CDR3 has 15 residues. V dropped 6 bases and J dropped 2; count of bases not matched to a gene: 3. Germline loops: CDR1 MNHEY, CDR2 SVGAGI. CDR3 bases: TGTGCCAGCAGCTTAGCGGGGGGGCCCTACAATGAGCAGTTCTTC. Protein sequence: CASSLAGGPYNEQFF.

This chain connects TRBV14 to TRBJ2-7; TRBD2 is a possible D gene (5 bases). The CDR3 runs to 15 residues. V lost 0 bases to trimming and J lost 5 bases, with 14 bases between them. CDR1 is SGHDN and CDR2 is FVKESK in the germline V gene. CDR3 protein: CASSQELVGVHEQYF. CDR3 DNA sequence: TGTGCCAGCAGCCAAGAACTAGTGGGAGTCCACGAGCAGTACTTC.

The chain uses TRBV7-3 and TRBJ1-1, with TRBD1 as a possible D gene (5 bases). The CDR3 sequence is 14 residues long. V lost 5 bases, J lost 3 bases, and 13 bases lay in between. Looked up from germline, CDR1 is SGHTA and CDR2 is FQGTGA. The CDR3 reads CASSPGSMDTEAFF. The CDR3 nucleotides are TGTGCCAGCAGCCCAGGGTCGATGGACACTGAAGCTTTCTTT.

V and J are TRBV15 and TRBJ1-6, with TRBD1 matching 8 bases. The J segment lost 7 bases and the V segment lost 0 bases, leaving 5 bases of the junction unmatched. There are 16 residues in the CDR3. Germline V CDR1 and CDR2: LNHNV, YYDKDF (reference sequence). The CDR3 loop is CATSRDPQGANSPLHF. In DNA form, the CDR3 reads TGTGCCACCAGCAGAGATCCCCAGGGGGCGAATTCACCCCTCCACTTT.